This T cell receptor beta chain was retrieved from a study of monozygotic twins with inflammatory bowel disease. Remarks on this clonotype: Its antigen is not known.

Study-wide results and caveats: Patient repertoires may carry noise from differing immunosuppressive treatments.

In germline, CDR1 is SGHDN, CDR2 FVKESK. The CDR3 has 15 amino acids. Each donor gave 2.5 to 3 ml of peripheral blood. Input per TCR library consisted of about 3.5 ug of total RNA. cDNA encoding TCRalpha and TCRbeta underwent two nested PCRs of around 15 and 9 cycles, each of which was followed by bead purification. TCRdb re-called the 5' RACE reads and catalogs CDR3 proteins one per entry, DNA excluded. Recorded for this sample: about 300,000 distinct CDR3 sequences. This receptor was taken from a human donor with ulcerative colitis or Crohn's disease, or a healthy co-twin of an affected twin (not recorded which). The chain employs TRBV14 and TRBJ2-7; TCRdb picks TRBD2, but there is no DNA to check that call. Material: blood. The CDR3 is CASSQGLAHSYEQYF.